In this sample, the clone carrying this TCR beta chain turned up a few times. This entry comes from a study of human T cells and chemical hapten exposure. Across the study: Donors were sensitized with 2% DPC on the upper inner arm. Patch tests containing 0.01% DPC, applied to the upper back, were read at 6 days.

Per germline, CDR1 MNHEY and CDR2 SVGEGT. The CDR3 consists of 15 residues. V trimming: 8 bases; J trimming: 2 bases; junction bases outside the gene matches: 12. TCRdb re-analysed the RACE reads in MiXCR, keeping a single row per CDR3 protein. Found here are 180,000 or so distinct CDR3 sequences, around 30% of them singletons; the top ten hold approximately 3%. Time point specified: pre-sensitization, week 0. The sample's treatment: therapeutic diphenylcyclopropenone sensitization with weekly scalp DPC. The chain employs TRBV6-2 or TRBV6-3 and TRBJ2-7, with 7 bases matching TRBD1. The source material was whole blood, sampled in connection with sensitization to the hapten diphenylcyclopropenone (DPC). The receptor was isolated from a woman aged 30 to 39 with alopecia areata. Some clones in this sample may be carry-over from other donors' samples. The DNA of the CDR3 is TGTGCCAGCTGGATAGGGAGACAGGGAGCCTACGAGCAGTACTTC. This translates into CASWIGRQGAYEQYF.